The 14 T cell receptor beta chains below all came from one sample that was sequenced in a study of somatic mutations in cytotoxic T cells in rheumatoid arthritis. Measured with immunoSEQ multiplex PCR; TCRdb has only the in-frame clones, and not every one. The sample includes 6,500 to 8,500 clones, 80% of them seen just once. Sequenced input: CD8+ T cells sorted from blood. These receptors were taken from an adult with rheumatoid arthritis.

The CDR3 sequence: CASSSNRGGGYTF. The CDR3 nucleotides read TGTGCCAGCAGTAGTAACAGGGGGGGTGGCTACACCTTC. The chain carries TRBV7-9 and TRBJ1-2, with 8 bases that match TRBD1. The ends lost 6 bases at V and 7 bases at J; junction bases unmatched: 7. There are 13 residues in the CDR3. In germline, CDR1 is SEHNR, CDR2 FQNEAQ (reference sequence).

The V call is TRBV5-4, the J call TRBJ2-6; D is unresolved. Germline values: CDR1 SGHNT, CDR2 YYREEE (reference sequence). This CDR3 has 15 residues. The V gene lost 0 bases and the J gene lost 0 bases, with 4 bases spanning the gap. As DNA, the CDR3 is TGTGCCAGCAGCTTGGGTCGCTCTGGGGCCAACGTCCTGACTTTC. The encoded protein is CASSLGRSGANVLTF.

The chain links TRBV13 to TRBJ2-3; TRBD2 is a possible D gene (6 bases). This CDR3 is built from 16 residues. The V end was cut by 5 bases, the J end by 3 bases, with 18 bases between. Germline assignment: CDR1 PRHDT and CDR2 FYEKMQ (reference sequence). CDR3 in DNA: TGTGCCAGCAGCGCCAGCGGGCCCAAAAAAACAGATACGCAGTATTTT. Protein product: CASSASGPKKTDTQYF. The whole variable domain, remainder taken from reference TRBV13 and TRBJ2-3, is AAGVIQSPRHLIKEKRETATLKCYPIPRHDTVYWYQQGPGQDPQFLISFYEKMQSDKGSIPDRFSAQQFSDYHSELNMSSLELGDSALYFCASSASGPKKTDTQYFGPGTRLTVL.

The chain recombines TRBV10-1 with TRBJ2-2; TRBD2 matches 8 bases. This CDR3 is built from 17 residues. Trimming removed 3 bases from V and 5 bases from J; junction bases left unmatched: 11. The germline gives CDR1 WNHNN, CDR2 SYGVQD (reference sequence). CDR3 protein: CASSDSEGGGSTGELFF. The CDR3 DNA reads TGCGCCAGCAGTGACTCCGAGGGCGGGGGGAGTACCGGGGAGCTGTTTTTT.

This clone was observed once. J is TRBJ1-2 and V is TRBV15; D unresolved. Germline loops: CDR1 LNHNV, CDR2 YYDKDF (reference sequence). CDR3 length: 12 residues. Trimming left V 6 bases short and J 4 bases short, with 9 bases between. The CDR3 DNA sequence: TGTGCCACCAGTCCTGGCGGCTATGGCTACACCTTC. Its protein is CATSPGGYGYTF.

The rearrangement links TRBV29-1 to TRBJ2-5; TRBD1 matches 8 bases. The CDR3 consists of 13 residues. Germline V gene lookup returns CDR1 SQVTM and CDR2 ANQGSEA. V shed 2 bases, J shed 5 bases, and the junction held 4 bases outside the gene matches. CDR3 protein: CSVEPTGGETQYF. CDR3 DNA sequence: TGCAGCGTTGAACCCACAGGGGGGGAGACCCAGTACTTC.

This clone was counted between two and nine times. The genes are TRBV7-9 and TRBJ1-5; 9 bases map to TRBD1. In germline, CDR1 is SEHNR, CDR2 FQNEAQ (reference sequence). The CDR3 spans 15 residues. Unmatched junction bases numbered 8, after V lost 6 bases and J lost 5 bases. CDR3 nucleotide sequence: TGTGCCAGCAGTTCGGACAGGGGAGTTTATCAGCCCCAGCATTTT. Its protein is CASSSDRGVYQPQHF. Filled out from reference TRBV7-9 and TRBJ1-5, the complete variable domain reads DTGVSQNPRHKITKRGQNVTFRCDPISEHNRLYWYRQTLGQGPEFLTYFQNEAQLEKSRLLSDRFSAERPKGSFSTLEIQRTEQGDSAMYLCASSSDRGVYQPQHFGDGTRLSIL.

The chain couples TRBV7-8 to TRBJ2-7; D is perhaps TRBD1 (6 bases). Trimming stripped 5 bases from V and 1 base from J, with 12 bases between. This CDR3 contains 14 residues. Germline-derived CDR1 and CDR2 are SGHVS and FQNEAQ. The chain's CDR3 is CASSPGGTSYEQYF. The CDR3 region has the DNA TGTGCCAGCAGCCCCGGTGGGACATCCTACGAGCAGTACTTC.

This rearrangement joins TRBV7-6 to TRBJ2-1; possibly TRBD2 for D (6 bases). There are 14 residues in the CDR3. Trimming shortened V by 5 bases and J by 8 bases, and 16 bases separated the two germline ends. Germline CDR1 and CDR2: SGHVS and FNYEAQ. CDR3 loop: CASSLRYREDEQFF. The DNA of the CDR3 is TGTGCCAGCAGCCTTAGGTATAGGGAGGATGAGCAGTTCTTC.

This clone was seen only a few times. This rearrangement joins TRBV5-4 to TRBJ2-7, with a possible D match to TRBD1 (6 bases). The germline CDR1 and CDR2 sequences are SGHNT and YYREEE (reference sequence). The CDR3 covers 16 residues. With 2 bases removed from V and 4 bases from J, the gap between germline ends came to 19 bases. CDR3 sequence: CASSFATGWGIYEQYF. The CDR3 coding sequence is TGTGCCAGCAGCTTTGCTACAGGGTGGGGGATTTACGAGCAGTACTTC.

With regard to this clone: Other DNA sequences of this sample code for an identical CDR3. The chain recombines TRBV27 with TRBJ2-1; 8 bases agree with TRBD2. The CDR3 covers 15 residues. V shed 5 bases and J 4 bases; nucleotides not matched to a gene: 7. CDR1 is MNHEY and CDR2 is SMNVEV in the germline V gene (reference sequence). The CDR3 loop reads CASSLASGRYNEQFF. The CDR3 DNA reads TGTGCCAGCAGTCTGGCTAGCGGGCGATACAATGAGCAGTTCTTC.

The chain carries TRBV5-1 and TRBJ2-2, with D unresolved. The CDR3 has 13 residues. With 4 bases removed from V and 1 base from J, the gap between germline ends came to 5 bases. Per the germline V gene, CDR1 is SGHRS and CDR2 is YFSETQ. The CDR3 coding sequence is TGCGCCAGCAGCCCGGAGAACACCGGGGAGCTGTTTTTT. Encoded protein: CASSPENTGELFF.

The CDR3 sequence is CASSGERGSEDTQYF. The CDR3 region has the DNA TGTGCCAGCAGTGGGGAGCGGGGGTCGGAAGATACGCAGTATTTT. The chain couples TRBV28 to TRBJ2-3; 8 bases match TRBD2. The CDR3 is 15 residues long. The germline CDR1 and CDR2 sequences are MDHEN and SYDVKM. The V segment lost 5 bases and the J segment 5 bases; nucleotides outside the gene matches: 9.

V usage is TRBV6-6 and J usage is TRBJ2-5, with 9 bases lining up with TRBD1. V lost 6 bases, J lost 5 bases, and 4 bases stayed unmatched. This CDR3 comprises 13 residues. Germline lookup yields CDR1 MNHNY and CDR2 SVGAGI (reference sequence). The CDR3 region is CASSPGQGETQYF. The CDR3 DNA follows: TGTGCCAGCAGCCCCGGACAGGGGGAGACCCAGTACTTC.